This T cell receptor (beta chain) stems from a study of cytomegalovirus exposure and HLA in healthy donors. General observations from the study: Later work showed greater clonal expansion in HLA-associated TCR beta chains than in equally common others.

This CDR3 is built from 16 residues. 60 Vbeta and 13 Jbeta primers were used in PCR. Some clones are missing from TCRdb's copy, which holds only in-frame ones; the method was immunoSEQ multiplex PCR. The sample has 100,000 to 150,000 clones; around 70% are singletons. Remarks on this clone: Its target is not known.

The receptor was derived from a woman in her fifties or sixties in good health and CMV-seropositive. The chain uses TRBV12-2 and TRBJ1-2; whether TRBD1, the table's D call, matches the DNA was not checked. TRBV12-2 is recorded as a pseudogene. Sequences were obtained from PBMCs. The CDR3: CASRSTGGQGDYGYTF. The CDR3 region has the DNA TGTGCAAGTCGCTCAACTGGGGGACAAGGAGACTATGGCTACACCTTC.